The T cell receptor (beta chain) described here comes from a study of T cells in Graves' hyperthyroidism and ophthalmopathy. Points from the study as a whole: Most clonotypes expanded in the thyroid (above 0.001) were also present in blood. A median approximately 6.5 months before onset, the model predicted ophthalmopathy. In the analysis, a 13 V-J model separated ophthalmopathy from stable hyperthyroidism.

Remarks on this clonotype: Its antigen remains unidentified. An end of the junction does not agree with germline; a read error may underlie this.

The CDR3 has 15 residues. Using RNA transcripts as the source, TCR beta CDR3 regions were amplified. The HTBI primer set was used in a first-round RT-PCR of the TCR CDR3. TCRdb processed the multiplex PCR reads anew with MiXCR; each CDR3 protein has one entry. The data show 500,000 to 800,000 distinct CDR3 sequences, with over 40% seen just once and less than 9% held by the top ten. Patients showing uncontrolled infection, other autoimmune disease, pregnancy or lactation were ineligible. The V and J genes are TRBV7-1 and TRBJ1-2, with 10 bases that match TRBD1. TRBV7-1 is filed as an ORF, its function uncertain. Sequencing input: peripheral blood or thyroid tissue (not recorded which). The source of this sequence is an adult man with Graves' disease, either hyperthyroidism or ophthalmopathy (not recorded which). The CDR3 here is CAGSSPRQGADGYTF. CDR3 bases: TGTGCCGGCAGCTCACCCCGACAGGGGGCCGATGGCTACACCTTC.